Included here is one TCR beta chain sequence, with context. Its antigen is unknown. This sample is drawn from a study of lymphopenia after photon versus proton radiotherapy. General observations from the study: Photon-treated patients lost naive T cells and TCR diversity; proton-treated stayed stable.

Trimming took 3 bases from V and 7 from J, leaving 18 bases between them. Germline CDR1 is SGHTA and CDR2 is FQGTGA. The CDR3 sequence is 15 residues long. The protocol was immunoSEQ multiplex PCR, while the TCRdb copy is restricted to in-frame clones and leaves out a portion. This table has approximately 65,000 clones, around 87% appearing once. The receptor's source is a man of 80 years or more with esophageal cancer. The V call is TRBV7-3, the J call TRBJ1-2; D unclear. The input for sequencing was peripheral blood, taken from a patient treated with proton-based radiotherapy. CDR3: CASSFRGPEVRGYTF. In nucleotides, the CDR3 is TGTGCCAGCAGCTTCCGAGGGCCGGAGGTGCGTGGCTACACCTTC.